This T cell receptor (beta chain) was retrieved from a study of early T cells in non-severe SARS-CoV-2 infection. Individual cDNA molecules received unique molecular identifiers during library preparation. Each CDR3 protein gets one entry after TCRdb re-called the 5' RACE reads with MiXCR. Among approximately 62,000 distinct CDR3 sequences listed, roughly an eighth were seen once. The count of this clonotype is one. As yet, its antigen is unknown. The germline gene is not matched at one end of the junction; a read error may be the cause. General study findings and limits: VDJdb matching favored anti-spike CD8 responses, missing private and CD4 specificities.

This receptor was obtained from an adult who was a healthcare worker with PCR-confirmed SARS-CoV-2 infection or an uninfected control (not recorded which). The sequencing input was whole blood.

The DNA for the CDR3 is TGTGCCAGCAGCGTTAGCGTAAGCTCCTACCATGAGCAGTTCTTC. It encodes CASSVSVSSYHEQFF. The chain recombines TRBV7-2 with TRBJ2-1; TRBD2 is a possible D gene (5 bases). CDR1 is SGHTA, CDR2 FQGNSA, per germline. The CDR3 runs 15 residues.